This T cell receptor beta chain was profiled in a study of blood T cell repertoires in COVID-19. Across the whole study: Samples of COVID-19 (acute and convalescent) were obtained from the United States, Italy and Spain. PBMCs, B-cell-depleted T cells, or T cells were the source of the cDNA or gDNA that made up the material.

Germline loops: CDR1 MNHEY, CDR2 SMNVEV (reference sequence). The CDR3 has 15 residues. The V and J ends lost 5 bases and 0 bases respectively, with 12 bases between them. In the source study's methods: Amplified reference gene primers provided the basis for estimating nucleated cell counts. Repertoires were generated with immunoSEQ multiplex PCR, while TCRdb's copy carries only in-frame clones and drops some. That table is the source of V, J and clone size, and D and trimming were worked out from the DNA. The sample lists almost 70,000 clones; 75% to 80% were seen once. This clone was recorded a few times.

This TCR came from a human donor in a cohort sampled during active COVID-19. Sequences were obtained from peripheral blood. This chain joins TRBV27 and TRBJ2-3; D not certain. CDR3 amino acids: CASSARGHSTDTQYF. The CDR3, as DNA: TGTGCCAGCAGTGCCCGCGGTCATAGCACAGATACGCAGTATTTT.